A single T cell receptor beta chain is shown here with its context. The antigen is undetermined. These data originate in a study of untreated major depressive disorder. Study results and limitations: Depressed patients' CD4+ T cells carried increased TRBV05-01 (Vbeta 5.1) usage versus control CD4+ T cells.

Generated by immunoSEQ multiplex PCR, the TCRdb table keeps only in-frame clones and is missing some. The profile covers about 25,000 clones, with roughly nine tenths appearing a single time and around 0.78% taken by the ten largest. Germline-derived CDR1 and CDR2 are MDHEN and SYDVKM. The germline V and J ends were trimmed by 2 bases and 0 bases, with 5 bases remaining between them. The CDR3 has 14 residues. This clonotype was obtained from a woman aged 25 to 45 with major depressive disorder. The source material was CD4+ T cells from PBMCs. The chain carries TRBV28 and TRBJ1-5, with unresolved D. In nucleotides, the CDR3 is TGTGCCAGCAGTTTAACCAGTAGCAATCAGCCCCAGCATTTT. Residues: CASSLTSSNQPQHF.